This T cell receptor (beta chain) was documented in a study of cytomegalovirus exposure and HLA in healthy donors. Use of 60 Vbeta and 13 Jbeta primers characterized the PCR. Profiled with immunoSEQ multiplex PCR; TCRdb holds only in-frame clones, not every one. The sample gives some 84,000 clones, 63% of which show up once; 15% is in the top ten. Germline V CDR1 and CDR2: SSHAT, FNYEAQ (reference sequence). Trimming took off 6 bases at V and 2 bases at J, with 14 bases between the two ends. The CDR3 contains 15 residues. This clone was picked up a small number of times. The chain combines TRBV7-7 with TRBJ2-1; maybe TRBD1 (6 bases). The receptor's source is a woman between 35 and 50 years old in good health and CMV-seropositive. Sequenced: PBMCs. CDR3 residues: CASSPGQTTYNEQFF. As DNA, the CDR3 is TGTGCCAGCAGTCCTGGACAGACAACCTACAATGAGCAGTTCTTC. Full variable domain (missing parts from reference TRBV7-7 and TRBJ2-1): GAGVSQSPRYKVTKRGQDVTLRCDPISSHATLYWYQQALGQGPEFLTYFNYEAQPDKSGLPSDRFSAERPEGSISTLTIQRTEQRDSAMYRCASSPGQTTYNEQFFGPGTRLTVL.